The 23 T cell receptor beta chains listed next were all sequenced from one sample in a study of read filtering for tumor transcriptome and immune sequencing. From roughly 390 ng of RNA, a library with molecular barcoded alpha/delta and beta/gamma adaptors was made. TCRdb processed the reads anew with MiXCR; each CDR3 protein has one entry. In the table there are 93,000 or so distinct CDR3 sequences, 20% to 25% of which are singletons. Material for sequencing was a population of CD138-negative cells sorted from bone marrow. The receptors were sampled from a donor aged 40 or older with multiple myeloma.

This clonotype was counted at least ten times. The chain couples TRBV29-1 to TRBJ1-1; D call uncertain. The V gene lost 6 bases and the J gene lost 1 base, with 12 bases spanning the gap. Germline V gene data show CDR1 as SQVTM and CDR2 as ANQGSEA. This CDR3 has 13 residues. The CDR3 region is CSVVRLGNTEAFF. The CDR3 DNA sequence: TGCAGCGTCGTAAGGTTAGGGAACACTGAAGCTTTCTTT.

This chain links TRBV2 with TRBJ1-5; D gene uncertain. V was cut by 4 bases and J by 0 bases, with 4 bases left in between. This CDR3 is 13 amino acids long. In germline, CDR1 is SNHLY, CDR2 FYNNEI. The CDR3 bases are TGTGCCAGCAGTGGGTATAGCAATCAGCCCCAGCATTTT. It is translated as CASSGYSNQPQHF.

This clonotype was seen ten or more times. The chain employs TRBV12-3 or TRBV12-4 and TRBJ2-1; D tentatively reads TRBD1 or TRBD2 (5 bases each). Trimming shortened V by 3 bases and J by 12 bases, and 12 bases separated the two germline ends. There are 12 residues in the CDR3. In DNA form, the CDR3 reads TGTGCCAGCAGTTTGGGACCACTTTCGCAGTTCTTC. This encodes CASSLGPLSQFF.

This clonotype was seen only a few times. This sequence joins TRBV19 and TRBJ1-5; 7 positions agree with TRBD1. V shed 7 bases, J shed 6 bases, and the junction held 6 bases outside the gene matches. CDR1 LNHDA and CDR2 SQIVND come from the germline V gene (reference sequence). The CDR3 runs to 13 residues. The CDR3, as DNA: TGTGCCAGTAACGACAGGGCGGGTCAGCCCCAGCATTTT. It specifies CASNDRAGQPQHF.

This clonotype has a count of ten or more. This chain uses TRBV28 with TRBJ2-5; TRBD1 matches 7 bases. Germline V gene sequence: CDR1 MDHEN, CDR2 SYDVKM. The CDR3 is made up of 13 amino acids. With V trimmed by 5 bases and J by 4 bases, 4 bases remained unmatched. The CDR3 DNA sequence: TGTGCCAGCAGTACAGGGGATCGAGAGACCCAGTACTTC. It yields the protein CASSTGDRETQYF.

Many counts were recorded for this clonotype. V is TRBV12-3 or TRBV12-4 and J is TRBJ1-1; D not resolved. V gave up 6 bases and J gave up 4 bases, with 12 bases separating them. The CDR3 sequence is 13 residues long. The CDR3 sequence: CASSLGELTEAFF. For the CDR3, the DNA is TGTGCCAGCAGCCTCGGGGAGCTCACTGAAGCTTTCTTT.

Here the CDR3 reads CASSLNGNTEAFF. The CDR3 DNA is TGTGCCAGCAGCTTAAACGGCAACACTGAAGCTTTCTTT. The chain carries TRBV11-3 and TRBJ1-1, with no clear D. V dropped 2 bases and J dropped 2 bases, with 6 bases sitting between them. Germline-derived CDR1 and CDR2 are SGHNT and YENEEA. CDR3 length: 13 amino acids.

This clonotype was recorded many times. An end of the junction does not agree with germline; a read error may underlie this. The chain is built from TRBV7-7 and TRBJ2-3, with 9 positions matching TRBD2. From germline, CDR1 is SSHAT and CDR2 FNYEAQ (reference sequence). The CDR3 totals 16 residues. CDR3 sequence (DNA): TGTGCTAGCAGCGATAGTGCTAGCGGGAACCAGGATACGCAGTATTTT. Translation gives CASSDSASGNQDTQYF.

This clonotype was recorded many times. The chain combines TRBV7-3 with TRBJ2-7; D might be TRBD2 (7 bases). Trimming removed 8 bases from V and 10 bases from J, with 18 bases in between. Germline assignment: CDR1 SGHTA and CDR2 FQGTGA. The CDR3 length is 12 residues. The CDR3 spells CASSQGGGHQYF. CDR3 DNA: TGTGCCAGCTCCCAAGGGGGGGGCCATCAGTACTTC.

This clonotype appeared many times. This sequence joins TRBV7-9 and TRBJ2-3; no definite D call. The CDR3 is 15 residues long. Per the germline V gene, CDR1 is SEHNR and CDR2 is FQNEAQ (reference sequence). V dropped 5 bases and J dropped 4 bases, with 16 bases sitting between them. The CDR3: CASSLGGPLSDTQYF. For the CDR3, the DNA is TGTGCCAGCAGCCTTGGCGGACCACTGTCAGATACGCAGTATTTT.

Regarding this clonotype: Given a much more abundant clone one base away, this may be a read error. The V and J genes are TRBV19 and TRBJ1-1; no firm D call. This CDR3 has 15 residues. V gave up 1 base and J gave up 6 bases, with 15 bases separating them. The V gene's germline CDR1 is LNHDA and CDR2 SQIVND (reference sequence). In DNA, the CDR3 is TGTGCCAGTAGTATAGTACCCGGCCCAGGAGCTGAAGCTTTCTTT. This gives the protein CASSIVPGPGAEAFF.

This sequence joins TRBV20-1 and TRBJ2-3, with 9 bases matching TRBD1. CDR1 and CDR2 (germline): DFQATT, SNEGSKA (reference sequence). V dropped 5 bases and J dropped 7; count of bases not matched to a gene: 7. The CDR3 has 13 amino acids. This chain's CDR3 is CSAPGQGPHTQYF. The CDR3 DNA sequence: TGCAGTGCTCCGGGACAGGGACCACATACGCAGTATTTT.

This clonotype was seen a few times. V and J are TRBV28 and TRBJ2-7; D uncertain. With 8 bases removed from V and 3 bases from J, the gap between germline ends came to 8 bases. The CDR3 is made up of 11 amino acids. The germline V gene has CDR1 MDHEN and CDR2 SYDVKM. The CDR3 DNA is TGTGCCAGCGCCTCGGGCTACGAGCAGTACTTC. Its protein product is CASASGYEQYF.

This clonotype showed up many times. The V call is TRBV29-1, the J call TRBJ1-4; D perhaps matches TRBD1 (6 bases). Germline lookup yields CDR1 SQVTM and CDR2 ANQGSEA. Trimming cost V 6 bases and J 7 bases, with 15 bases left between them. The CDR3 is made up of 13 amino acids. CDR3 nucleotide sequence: TGCAGCGTCCTTAGGACAGTTGGTGAAAAACTGTTTTTT. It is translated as CSVLRTVGEKLFF.

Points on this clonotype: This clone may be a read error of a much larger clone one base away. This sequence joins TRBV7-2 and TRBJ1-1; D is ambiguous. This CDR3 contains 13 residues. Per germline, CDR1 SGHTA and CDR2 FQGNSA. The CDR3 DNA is TGTGCCAGCAGCTTAGGGAGAACAAGTGGTGCTCTCTTT. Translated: CASSLGRTSGALF.

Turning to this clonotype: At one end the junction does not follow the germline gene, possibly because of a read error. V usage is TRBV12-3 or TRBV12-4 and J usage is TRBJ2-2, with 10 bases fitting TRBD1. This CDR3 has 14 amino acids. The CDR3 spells CASSPETGGRELFF. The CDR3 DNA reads TGTGCCAGCAGTCCCGAGACAGGGGGCCGGGAGCTGTTTTTC.

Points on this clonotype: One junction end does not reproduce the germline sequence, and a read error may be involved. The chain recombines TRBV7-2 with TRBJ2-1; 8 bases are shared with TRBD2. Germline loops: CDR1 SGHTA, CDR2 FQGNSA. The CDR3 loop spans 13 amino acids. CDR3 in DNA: TGTGCCAGCAGCCTCTTCGGGGGGGGTGAGCGGTTCTTC. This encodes CASSLFGGGERFF. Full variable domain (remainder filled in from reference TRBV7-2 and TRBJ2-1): GAGVSQSPSNKVTEKGKDVELRCDPISGHTALYWYRQSLGQGLEFLIYFQGNSAPDKSGLPSDRFSAERTGGSVSTLTIQRTQQEDSAVYLCASSLFGGGERFFGPGTRLTVL.

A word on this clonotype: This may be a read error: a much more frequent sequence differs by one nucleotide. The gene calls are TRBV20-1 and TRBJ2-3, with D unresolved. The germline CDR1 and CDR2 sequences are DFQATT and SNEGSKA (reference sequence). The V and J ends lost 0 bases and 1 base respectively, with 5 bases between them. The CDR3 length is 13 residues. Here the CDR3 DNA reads TGCAGTGCTAGAGATCAGTGCACAGATACGCAGTATTTT. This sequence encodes CSARDQCTDTQYF.

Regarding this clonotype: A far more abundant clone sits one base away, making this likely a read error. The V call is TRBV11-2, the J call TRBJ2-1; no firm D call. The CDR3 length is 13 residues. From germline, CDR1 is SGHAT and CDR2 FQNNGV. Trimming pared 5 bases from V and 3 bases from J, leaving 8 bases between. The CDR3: CASSAVGYNEQFF. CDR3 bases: TGTGCCAGCAGCGCAGTGGGCTACAATGAGCAGTTCTTC.

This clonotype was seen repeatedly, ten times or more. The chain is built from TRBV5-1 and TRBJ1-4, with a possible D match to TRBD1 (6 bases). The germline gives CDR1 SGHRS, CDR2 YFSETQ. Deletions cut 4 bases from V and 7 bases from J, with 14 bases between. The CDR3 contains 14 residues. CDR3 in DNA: TGCGCCAGCAGCCCCACAGGGTTGAGTGAAAAACTGTTTTTT. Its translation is CASSPTGLSEKLFF.

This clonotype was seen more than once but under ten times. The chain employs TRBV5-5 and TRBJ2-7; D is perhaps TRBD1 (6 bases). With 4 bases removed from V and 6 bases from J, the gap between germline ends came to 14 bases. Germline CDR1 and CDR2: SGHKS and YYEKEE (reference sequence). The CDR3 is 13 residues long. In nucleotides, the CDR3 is TGTGCCAGCAGCGACTCAAGGGGGTTCGAGCAGTACTTC. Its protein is CASSDSRGFEQYF.

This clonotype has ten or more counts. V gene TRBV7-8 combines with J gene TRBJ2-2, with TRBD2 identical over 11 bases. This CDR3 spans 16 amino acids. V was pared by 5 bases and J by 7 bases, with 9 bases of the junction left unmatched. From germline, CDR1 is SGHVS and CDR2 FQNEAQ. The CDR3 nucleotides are TGTGCCAGCAGCCCTGGTAGCGGGGGGGCAGGCGGGGAGCTGTTTTTT. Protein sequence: CASSPGSGGAGGELFF.

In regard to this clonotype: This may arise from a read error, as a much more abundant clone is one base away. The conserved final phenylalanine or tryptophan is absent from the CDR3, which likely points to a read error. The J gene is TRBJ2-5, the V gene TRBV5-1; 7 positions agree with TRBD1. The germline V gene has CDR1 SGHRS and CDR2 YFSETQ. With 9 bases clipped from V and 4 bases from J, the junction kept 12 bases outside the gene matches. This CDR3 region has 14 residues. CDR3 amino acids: CATQQGTAGETQYL. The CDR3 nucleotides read TGCGCCACCCAACAGGGGACAGCAGGAGAGACCCAGTACCTC.